These 21 T cell receptor beta chains were all obtained from the same sample, sequenced in a study of blood T cell repertoires in COVID-19. Data came from immunoSEQ multiplex PCR; TCRdb stores just in-frame clones and leaves some out. The sample records approximately 400,000 clones, 81% being singletons. Sequenced: peripheral blood. The receptors were sampled from a human donor with acute or convalescent COVID-19. The donor label of this sample is uncertain.

This chain connects TRBV3-1 (or the pseudogene TRBV3-2) to TRBJ1-1; D may be TRBD1 (5 bases). CDR1 is LGHDT and CDR2 is YNNKEL in the germline V gene (reference sequence). The CDR3 has 13 residues. V was cut by 3 bases and J by 6 bases, with 11 bases left in between. CDR3 nucleotides: TGTGCCAGCAGCCATCAGGGTATCTCTGAAGCTTTCTTT. Its protein is CASSHQGISEAFF.

The chain has TRBV30 and TRBJ2-7; 8 bases match TRBD1. V was clipped by 3 bases and J by 3 bases; unmatched bases: 13. CDR1 is GTSNPN, CDR2 SVGIG, per germline (reference sequence). The CDR3 is made up of 16 amino acids. The CDR3 DNA sequence: TGTGCCTGGAGGGCCCCAGAAACAGGGGGTGGCTACGAGCAGTACTTC. Encoded protein: CAWRAPETGGGYEQYF.

The rearrangement joins TRBV4-2 to TRBJ2-1; 8 bases map to TRBD2. Losses at the gene ends were 0 bases for V and 6 bases for J; bases not matched to a gene: 10. Germline V gene sequence: CDR1 LGHNA, CDR2 YNFKEQ. The CDR3 spans 17 residues. The CDR3 region has the DNA TGTGCCAGCAGCCAAGATCTAAACGGGGGGGTAGTCAATGAGCAGTTCTTC. This encodes CASSQDLNGGVVNEQFF.

This chain connects TRBV27 to TRBJ2-7; D is possibly TRBD1 (6 bases). Per the germline V gene, CDR1 is MNHEY and CDR2 is SMNVEV (reference sequence). This CDR3 contains 15 residues. Trimming took off 6 bases at V and 0 bases at J, with 15 bases between the two ends. In nucleotides, the CDR3 is TGTGCCAGCAGGAATGGAGGACAGTCCTCCTACGAGCAGTACTTC. Residues: CASRNGGQSSYEQYF.

As to this clone: Other DNA sequences in the sample encode the same CDR3. This sequence joins TRBV7-2 and TRBJ1-5; D perhaps matches TRBD1 (6 bases). Trimming left V 5 bases short and J 2 bases short, with 10 bases between. Germline V gene lookup returns CDR1 SGHTA and CDR2 FQGNSA. CDR3 length: 14 amino acids. CDR3 in amino acids: CASSLRQGNQPQHF. In nucleotides, the CDR3 is TGTGCCAGCAGCCTGCGACAGGGCAATCAGCCCCAGCATTTT.

The gene calls are TRBV28 and TRBJ2-3; a possible D gene is TRBD1 (5 bases). V gave up 3 bases and J gave up 3 bases, with 10 bases separating them. The length of the CDR3 is 14 residues. Per the germline V gene, CDR1 is MDHEN and CDR2 is SYDVKM. The CDR3 bases are TGTGCCAGCAGTTTGGTGCAGGGAACAGATACGCAGTATTTT. Translation gives CASSLVQGTDTQYF.

The chain is built from TRBV5-1 and TRBJ2-7; TRBD2 matches 13 bases. Per germline, CDR1 SGHRS and CDR2 YFSETQ. With V trimmed by 6 bases and J by 7 bases, 7 bases remained unmatched. The CDR3 totals 14 residues. CDR3 sequence (DNA): TGCGCCAGCAAGCCTTCGGGACTAGCGGGAGAGCAGTACTTC. It translates to CASKPSGLAGEQYF.

V usage is TRBV5-1 and J usage is TRBJ2-1; 13 bases agree with TRBD2. Trimming took 4 bases from V and 0 from J; bases not matched to a gene: 7. The length of the CDR3 is 18 residues. Germline V gene lookup returns CDR1 SGHRS and CDR2 YFSETQ. For the CDR3, the DNA is TGCGCCAGCAGCCCACGGACTAGCGGGGGCAGCTCCTACAATGAGCAGTTCTTC. Translated: CASSPRTSGGSSYNEQFF.

V and J are TRBV6-5 and TRBJ2-7, with TRBD1 matching over 10 bases. CDR1 is MNHEY and CDR2 is SVGAGI in the germline V gene. The CDR3 has 14 residues. Germline trimming cut 7 bases from V and 3 bases from J; bases unmatched to any gene: 6. CDR3: CASIWDRGNYEQYF. CDR3 sequence (DNA): TGTGCCAGCATTTGGGACAGGGGTAACTACGAGCAGTACTTC.

The V and J genes are TRBV25-1 and TRBJ2-2; TRBD2 agrees at 7 bases. The CDR3 has 15 amino acids. The V gene's germline CDR1 is MGHDK and CDR2 SYGVNS. With V trimmed by 4 bases and J by 5 bases, 7 bases remained unmatched. CDR3 nucleotide sequence: TGTGCCAGCAGTGCGGCGGGAGTACAGACCGGGGAGCTGTTTTTT. Translating it yields CASSAAGVQTGELFF.

The V call is TRBV27, the J call TRBJ1-3; 7 bases map to TRBD1. V lost 5 bases, J lost 0 bases, and 1 base stayed unmatched. This CDR3 comprises 14 residues. Germline loops: CDR1 MNHEY, CDR2 SMNVEV (reference sequence). The CDR3 sequence: CASSTGASGNTIYF. The DNA of the CDR3 is TGTGCCAGCAGTACAGGGGCCTCTGGAAACACCATATATTTT.

V and J are TRBV7-9 and TRBJ2-7; TRBD1 matches 9 bases. The CDR3 contains 16 residues. Germline CDR1 and CDR2: SEHNR and FQNEAQ (reference sequence). V was pared by 4 bases and J by 3 bases, with 10 bases of the junction left unmatched. The CDR3 region has the DNA TGTGCCAGCAGCTCCGATTGGACAGGGGAGAGCTACGAGCAGTACTTC. Protein sequence: CASSSDWTGESYEQYF. Full variable domain (outside the CDR3, taken from reference TRBV7-9 and TRBJ2-7): DTGVSQNPRHKITKRGQNVTFRCDPISEHNRLYWYRQTLGQGPEFLTYFQNEAQLEKSRLLSDRFSAERPKGSFSTLEIQRTEQGDSAMYLCASSSDWTGESYEQYFGPGTRLTVT.

This clone was found many times. The rearrangement links TRBV4-2 to TRBJ2-1; perhaps TRBD2 as D (6 bases). CDR3 length: 17 amino acids. V was trimmed by 0 bases and J by 1 base, leaving 13 bases between them. Per the germline V gene, CDR1 is LGHNA and CDR2 is YNFKEQ. CDR3 bases: TGTGCCAGCAGCCAAGATTTGGCTAGCGTTTCCTACAATGAGCAGTTCTTC. This gives the protein CASSQDLASVSYNEQFF.

This clone has only a few counts. The chain carries TRBV6-5 and TRBJ1-2; 7 positions agree with TRBD1. This CDR3 comprises 15 residues. V was pared by 6 bases and J by 3 bases, with 10 bases of the junction left unmatched. CDR1 is MNHEY, CDR2 SVGAGI, per germline. The CDR3 sequence is CASRGGQFRDYGYTF. The DNA of the CDR3 is TGTGCCAGCAGGGGGGGACAGTTTCGTGACTATGGCTACACCTTC.

This clone was recorded at least ten times. The chain is built from TRBV7-9 and TRBJ2-5; possible D gene TRBD1, 6 bases. The CDR3 is made up of 15 amino acids. Germline CDR1 SEHNR, CDR2 FQNEAQ (reference sequence). Trimming removed 2 bases at V and 3 bases at J, with 13 bases between. The CDR3 protein is CASSLPLDRKETQYF. The CDR3 nucleotides are TGTGCCAGCAGCTTACCCCTCGACAGGAAAGAGACCCAGTACTTC.

The chain couples TRBV2 to TRBJ2-4; 8 nucleotides align to TRBD2. The CDR3 has 21 residues. CDR1 is SNHLY, CDR2 FYNNEI, per germline. V gave up 4 bases and J gave up 0 bases; unmatched junction bases: 20. The CDR3 nucleotides read TGTGCCAGCAGTGGCTGGCGGGGGGTAGCGGACAAGGCTCTAGCCAAAAACATTCAGTACTTC. Amino acids: CASSGWRGVADKALAKNIQYF.

This sequence joins TRBV5-1 and TRBJ1-1; D remains unclear. The germline CDR1 and CDR2 sequences are SGHRS and YFSETQ. The CDR3 loop spans 12 amino acids. V lost 4 bases to trimming and J lost 5 bases, with 9 bases between them. The CDR3 spells CASSPRGTEAFF. In nucleotides, the CDR3 is TGCGCCAGCAGCCCCAGAGGGACTGAAGCTTTCTTT.

The V call is TRBV6-2 or TRBV6-3, the J call TRBJ2-7; 7 bases map to TRBD2. The CDR3 is made up of 14 amino acids. Germline V gives CDR1 MNHEY, CDR2 SVGEGT. The J segment lost 6 bases and the V segment lost 2 bases, leaving 7 bases of the junction unmatched. CDR3 protein: CASSYRVAGSEQYF. In DNA, the CDR3 is TGTGCCAGCAGTTACAGGGTAGCGGGCTCCGAGCAGTACTTC.

The V call is TRBV3-1 (or the pseudogene TRBV3-2), the J call TRBJ1-1; a possible D gene is TRBD1 (6 bases). CDR3 length equals 15 residues. Germline assignment: CDR1 LGHDT and CDR2 YNNKEL (reference sequence). The V end lost 3 bases, the J end lost 10 bases, and 21 bases lay between the germline ends. The CDR3 here is CASSQYRAFPSGAFF. The CDR3 DNA sequence: TGTGCCAGCAGCCAGTACAGGGCCTTTCCGTCGGGAGCTTTCTTT.

The rearrangement uses TRBV12-3 or TRBV12-4 and TRBJ2-7; D perhaps matches TRBD1 (6 bases). The CDR3 is 13 amino acids. Trimming took off 5 bases at V and 2 bases at J, with 10 bases between the two ends. The CDR3 DNA sequence: TGTGCCAGCAGTCCTGGACAGCCCTACGAGCAGTACTTC. Translating gives CASSPGQPYEQYF.

This clone was seen once. This rearrangement joins TRBV5-1 to TRBJ1-4, with TRBD1 identical over 9 bases. V shed 0 bases, J shed 10 bases, and the junction held 7 bases outside the gene matches. Germline CDR1 reads SGHRS; CDR2 reads YFSETQ. The CDR3 is 15 amino acids. The CDR3 is CASSLVGTGTRKLFF. The CDR3, as DNA: TGCGCCAGCAGCTTGGTTGGGACAGGGACGCGAAAACTGTTTTTT.